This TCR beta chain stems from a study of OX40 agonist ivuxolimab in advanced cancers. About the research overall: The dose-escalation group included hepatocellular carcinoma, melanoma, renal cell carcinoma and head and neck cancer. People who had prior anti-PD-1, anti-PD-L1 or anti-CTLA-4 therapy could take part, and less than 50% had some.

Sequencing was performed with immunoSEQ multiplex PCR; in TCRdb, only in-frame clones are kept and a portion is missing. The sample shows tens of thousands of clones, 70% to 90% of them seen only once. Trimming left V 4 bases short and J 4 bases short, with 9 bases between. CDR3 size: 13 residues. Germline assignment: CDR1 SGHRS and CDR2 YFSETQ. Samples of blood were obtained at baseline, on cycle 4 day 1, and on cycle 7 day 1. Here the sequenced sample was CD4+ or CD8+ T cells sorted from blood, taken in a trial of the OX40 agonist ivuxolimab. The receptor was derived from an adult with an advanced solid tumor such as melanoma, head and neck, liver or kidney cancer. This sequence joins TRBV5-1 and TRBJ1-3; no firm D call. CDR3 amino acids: CASSLYWGNTIYF. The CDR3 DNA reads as TGCGCCAGCAGCCTATATTGGGGAAACACCATATATTTT.